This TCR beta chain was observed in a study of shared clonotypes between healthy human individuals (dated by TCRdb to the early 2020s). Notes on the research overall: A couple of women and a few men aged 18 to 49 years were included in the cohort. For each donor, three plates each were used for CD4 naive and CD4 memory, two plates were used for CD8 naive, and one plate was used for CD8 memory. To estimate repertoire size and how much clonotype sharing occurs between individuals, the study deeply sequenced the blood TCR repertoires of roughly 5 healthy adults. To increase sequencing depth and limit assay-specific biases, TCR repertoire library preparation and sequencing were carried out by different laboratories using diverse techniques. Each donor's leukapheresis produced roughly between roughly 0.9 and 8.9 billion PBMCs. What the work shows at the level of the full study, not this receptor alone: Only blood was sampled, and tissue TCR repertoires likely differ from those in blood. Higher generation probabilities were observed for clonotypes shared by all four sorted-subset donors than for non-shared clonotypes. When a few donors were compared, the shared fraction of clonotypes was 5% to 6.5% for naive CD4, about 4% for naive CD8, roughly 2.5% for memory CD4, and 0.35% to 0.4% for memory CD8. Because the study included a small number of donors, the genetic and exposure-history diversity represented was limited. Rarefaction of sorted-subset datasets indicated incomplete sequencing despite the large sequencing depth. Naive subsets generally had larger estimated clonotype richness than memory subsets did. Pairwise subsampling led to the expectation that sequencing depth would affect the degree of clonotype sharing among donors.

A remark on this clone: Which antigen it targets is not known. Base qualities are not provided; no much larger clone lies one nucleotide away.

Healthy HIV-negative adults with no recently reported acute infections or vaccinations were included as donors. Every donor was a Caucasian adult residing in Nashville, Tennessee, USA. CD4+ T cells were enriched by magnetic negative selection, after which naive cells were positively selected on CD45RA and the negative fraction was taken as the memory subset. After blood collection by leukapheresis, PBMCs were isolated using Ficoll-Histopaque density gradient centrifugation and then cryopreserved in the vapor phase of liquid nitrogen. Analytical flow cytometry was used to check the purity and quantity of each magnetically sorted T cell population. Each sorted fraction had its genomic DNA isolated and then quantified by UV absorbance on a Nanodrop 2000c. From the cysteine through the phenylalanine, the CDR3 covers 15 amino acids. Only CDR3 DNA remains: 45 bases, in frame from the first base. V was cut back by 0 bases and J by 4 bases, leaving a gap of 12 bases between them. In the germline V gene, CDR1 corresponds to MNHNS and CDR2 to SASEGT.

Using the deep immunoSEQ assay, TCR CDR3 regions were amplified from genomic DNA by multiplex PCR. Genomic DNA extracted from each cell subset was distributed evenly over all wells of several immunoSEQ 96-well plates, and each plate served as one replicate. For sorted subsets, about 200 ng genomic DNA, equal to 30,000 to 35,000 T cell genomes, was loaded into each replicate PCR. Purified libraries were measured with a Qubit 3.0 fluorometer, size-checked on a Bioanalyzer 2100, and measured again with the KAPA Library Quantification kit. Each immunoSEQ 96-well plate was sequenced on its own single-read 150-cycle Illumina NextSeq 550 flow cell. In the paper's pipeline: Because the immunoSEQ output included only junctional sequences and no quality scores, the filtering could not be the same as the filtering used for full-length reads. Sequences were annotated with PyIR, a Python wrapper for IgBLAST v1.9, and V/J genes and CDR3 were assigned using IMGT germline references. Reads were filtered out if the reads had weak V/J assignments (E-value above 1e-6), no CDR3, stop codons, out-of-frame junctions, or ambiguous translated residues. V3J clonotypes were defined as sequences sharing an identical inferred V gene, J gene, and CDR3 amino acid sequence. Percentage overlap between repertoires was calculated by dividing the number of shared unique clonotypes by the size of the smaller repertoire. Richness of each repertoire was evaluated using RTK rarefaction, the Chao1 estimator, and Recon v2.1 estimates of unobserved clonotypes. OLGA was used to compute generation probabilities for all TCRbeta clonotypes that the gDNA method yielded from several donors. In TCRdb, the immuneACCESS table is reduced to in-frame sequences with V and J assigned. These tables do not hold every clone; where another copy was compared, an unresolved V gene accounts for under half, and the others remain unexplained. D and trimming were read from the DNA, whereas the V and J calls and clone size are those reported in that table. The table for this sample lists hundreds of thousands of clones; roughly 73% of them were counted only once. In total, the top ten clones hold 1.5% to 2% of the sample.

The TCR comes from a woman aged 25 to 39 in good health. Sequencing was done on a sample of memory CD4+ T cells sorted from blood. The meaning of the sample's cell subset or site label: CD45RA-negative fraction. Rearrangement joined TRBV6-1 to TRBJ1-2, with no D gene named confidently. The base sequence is TGTGCCAGCAGTGAAGCGACTCTGGGCGTCTATGGCTACACCTTC. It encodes CASSEATLGVYGYTF.